This T cell receptor (beta chain) is from a study of blood T cell repertoires in COVID-19 (dated by TCRdb to about 2020). Describing the broader study: Samples covering the acute and convalescent phases of COVID-19 were provided by collaborators in the United States, Italy and Spain. The repertoires were made available in a free public database intended to serve as a resource for research on the immune response to SARS-CoV-2. The prospective study material was composed of cDNA or gDNA derived from T cells, B-cell-depleted T cells, or PBMCs. The dataset comprised deeply sampled blood TCRbeta repertoires from subjects exposed to, actively infected with, or recovered from COVID-19. The samples were drawn from two sources: the first 160 participants of the ongoing ImmuneRACE study, and 1,254 subjects contributed by 6 global collaborators. The sample metadata nearly always contained a de-identified subject ID, COVID-19 status, age in years and sex. Where available, HLA class I and class II types were obtained from metadata supplied by the sample provider rather than from assay-based typing.

Study-wide findings and limitations: The quantity of clinical and demographic metadata differed by source and by participant and was supplied without curation.

Note on this clone: This clone's antigen is unknown. No clone much larger than this one lies a single base away; base qualities are absent.

TCRbeta CDR3 regions were amplified from genomic DNA by means of the immunoSEQ Assay, a bias-controlled multiplex PCR. The paper's data handling went like this. Within the assay, amplification of reference gene primers was used to estimate how many nucleated cells each sample contained. To quantify the absolute abundance of each unique TCRbeta CDR3 rearrangement, sequence reads were collapsed and filtered. Productive Simpson clonality was computed per sample as the square root of Simpson's diversity index over productive rearrangements. Sourced from immuneACCESS, this table was stored by TCRdb with only in-frame sequences that have V and J called. A share of the clones is absent; for the studies checked, an unresolved V gene accounts for under half, and the remainder has no known explanation. V and J calls and clone size are given by that table; D and trimming were obtained from the DNA. For this sample the table gives some 350,000 clones, of which around nine tenths were detected only once. The biggest ten clones account for about 3.5% of the sample.

A second Seattle source provided samples from volunteer blood donors who had recovered from COVID-19. Each collaborating institution followed its own protocols to collect whole blood in K2EDTA tubes. For TCRbeta analysis, collaborators shipped samples as frozen whole blood, isolated PBMCs, or DNA extracted from either of those sample types. From its cysteine to its phenylalanine, the CDR3 spans 12 amino acids. Kept here is only the CDR3 DNA, which spans 36 bases and is read in frame from base 1. At the junction V is shortened by 5 bases and J by 6 bases, with 7 bases in between. CDR1 and CDR2 are drawn from the germline V gene (reference sequence): SSHAT, FNYEAQ.

This chain is built from TRBV7-7 and TRBJ2-2, with no D gene named confidently. Sequencing used peripheral blood. This receptor was taken from a woman aged 18-29 years who had recovered from COVID-19. CDR3 region: CASSPPAGELFF. The DNA sequence is as follows: TGTGCCAGCAGCCCACCGGCCGGGGAGCTGTTTTTT.